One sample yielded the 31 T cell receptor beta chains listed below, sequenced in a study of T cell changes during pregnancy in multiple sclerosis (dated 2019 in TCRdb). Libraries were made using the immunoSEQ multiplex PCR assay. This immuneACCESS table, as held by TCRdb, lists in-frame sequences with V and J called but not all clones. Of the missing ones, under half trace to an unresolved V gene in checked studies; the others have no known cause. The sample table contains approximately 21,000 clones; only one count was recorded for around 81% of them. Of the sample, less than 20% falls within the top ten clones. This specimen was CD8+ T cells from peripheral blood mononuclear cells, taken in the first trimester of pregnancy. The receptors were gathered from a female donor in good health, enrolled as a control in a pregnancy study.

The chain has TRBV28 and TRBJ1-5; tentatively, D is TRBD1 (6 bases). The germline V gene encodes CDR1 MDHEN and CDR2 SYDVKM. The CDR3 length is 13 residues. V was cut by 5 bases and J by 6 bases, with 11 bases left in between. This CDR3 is CASSAAGVQPQHF. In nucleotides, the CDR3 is TGTGCCAGCAGTGCGGCAGGGGTTCAGCCCCAGCATTTT.

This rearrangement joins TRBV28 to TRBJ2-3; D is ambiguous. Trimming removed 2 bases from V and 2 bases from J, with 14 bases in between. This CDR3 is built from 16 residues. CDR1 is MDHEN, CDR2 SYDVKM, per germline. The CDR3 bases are TGTGCCAGCAGTTTAGAGGTAGCCGTCCTCACAGATACGCAGTATTTT. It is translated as CASSLEVAVLTDTQYF.

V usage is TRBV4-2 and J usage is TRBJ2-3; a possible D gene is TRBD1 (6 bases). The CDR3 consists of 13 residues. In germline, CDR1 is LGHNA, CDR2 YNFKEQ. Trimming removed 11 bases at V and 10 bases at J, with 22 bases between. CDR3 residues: CAEHPRGRFAQYF. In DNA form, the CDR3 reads TGTGCCGAACACCCCAGGGGAAGGTTCGCGCAGTATTTT.

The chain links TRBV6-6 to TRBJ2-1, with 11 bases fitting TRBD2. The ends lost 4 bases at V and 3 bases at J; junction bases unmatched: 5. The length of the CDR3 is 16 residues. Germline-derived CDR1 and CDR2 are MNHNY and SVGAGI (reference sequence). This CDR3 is CASSFLAGGHYNEQFF. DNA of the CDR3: TGTGCCAGCAGTTTTTTAGCGGGAGGGCACTACAATGAGCAGTTCTTC.

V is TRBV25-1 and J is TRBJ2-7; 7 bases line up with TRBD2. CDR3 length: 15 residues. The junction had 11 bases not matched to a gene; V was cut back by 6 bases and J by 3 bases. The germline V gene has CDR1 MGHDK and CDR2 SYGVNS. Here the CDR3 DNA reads TGTGCCAGCAGCACCCCCTCGGGGAGGGGCTACGAGCAGTACTTC. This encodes CASSTPSGRGYEQYF.

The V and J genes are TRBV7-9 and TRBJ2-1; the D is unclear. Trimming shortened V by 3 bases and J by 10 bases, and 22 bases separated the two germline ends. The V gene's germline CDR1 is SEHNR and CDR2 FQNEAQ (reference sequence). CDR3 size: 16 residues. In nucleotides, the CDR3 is TGTGCCAGCAGCTTTAAAGGTGGGCCTCTCAGTCGGGAGCAGTTCTTC. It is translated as CASSFKGGPLSREQFF.

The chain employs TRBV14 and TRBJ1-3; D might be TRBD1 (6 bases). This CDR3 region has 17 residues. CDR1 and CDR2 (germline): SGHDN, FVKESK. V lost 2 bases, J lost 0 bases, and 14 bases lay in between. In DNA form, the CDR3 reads TGTGCCAGCAGCCAAAAACAGGGTCGGAACTCTGGAAACACCATATATTTT. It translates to CASSQKQGRNSGNTIYF.

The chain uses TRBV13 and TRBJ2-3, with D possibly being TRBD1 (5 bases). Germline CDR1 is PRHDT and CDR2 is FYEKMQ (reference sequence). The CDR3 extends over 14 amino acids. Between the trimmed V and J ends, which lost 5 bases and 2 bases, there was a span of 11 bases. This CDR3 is CASSNRQTTDTQYF. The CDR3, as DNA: TGTGCCAGCAGCAACCGACAGACCACAGATACGCAGTATTTT.

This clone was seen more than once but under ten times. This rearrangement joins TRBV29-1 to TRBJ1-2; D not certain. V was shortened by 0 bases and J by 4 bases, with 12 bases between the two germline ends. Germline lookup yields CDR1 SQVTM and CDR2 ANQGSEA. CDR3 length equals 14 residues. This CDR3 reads CSVEEAGRSYGYTF. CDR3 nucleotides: TGCAGCGTTGAAGAGGCGGGTCGTAGCTATGGCTACACCTTC.

For the CDR3, the DNA is TGTGCCATCAGGACCGGGACAGTGACGACCTACGAGCAGTACTTC. Amino acids: CAIRTGTVTTYEQYF. The V call is TRBV10-3, the J call TRBJ2-7; 7 positions agree with TRBD1. CDR3 length equals 15 residues. Per the germline V gene, CDR1 is ENHRY and CDR2 is SYGVKD. J was trimmed by 2 bases and V by 6 bases; bases with no gene match: 10.

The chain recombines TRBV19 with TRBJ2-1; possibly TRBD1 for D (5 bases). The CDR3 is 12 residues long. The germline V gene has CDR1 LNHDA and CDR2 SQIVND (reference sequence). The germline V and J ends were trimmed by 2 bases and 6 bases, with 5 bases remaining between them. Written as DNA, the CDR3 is TGTGCCAGTAGTATACAGGGCAATGAGCAGTTCTTC. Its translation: CASSIQGNEQFF.

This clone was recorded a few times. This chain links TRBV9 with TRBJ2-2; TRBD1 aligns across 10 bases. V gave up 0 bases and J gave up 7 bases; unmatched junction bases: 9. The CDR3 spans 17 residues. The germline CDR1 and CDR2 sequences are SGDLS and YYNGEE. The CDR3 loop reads CASSVEGDRGRDGELFF. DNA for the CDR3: TGTGCCAGCAGCGTAGAGGGAGACAGGGGGCGAGACGGGGAGCTGTTTTTT.

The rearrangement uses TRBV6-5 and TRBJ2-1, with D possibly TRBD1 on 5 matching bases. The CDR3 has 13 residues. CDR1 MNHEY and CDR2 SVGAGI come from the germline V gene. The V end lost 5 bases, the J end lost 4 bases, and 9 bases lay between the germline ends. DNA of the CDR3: TGTGCCAGCAGTAATAGACAGTACAATGAGCAGTTCTTC. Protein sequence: CASSNRQYNEQFF.

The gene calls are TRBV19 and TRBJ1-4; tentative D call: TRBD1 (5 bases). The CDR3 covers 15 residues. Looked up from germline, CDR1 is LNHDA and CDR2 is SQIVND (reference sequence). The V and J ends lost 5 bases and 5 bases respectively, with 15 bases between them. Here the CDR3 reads CASSDPRDFNEKLFF. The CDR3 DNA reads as TGTGCCAGTAGTGACCCCCGGGACTTCAATGAAAAACTGTTTTTT.

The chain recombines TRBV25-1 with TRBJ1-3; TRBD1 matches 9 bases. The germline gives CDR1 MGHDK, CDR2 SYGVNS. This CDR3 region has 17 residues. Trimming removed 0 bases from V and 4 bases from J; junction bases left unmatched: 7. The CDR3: CASSEYSGTGRGNTIYF. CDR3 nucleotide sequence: TGTGCCAGCAGTGAATACTCAGGGACAGGGCGAGGAAACACCATATATTTT.

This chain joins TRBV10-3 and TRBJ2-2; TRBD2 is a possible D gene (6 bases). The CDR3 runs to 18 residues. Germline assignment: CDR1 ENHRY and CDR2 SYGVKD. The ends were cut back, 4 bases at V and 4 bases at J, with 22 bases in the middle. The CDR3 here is CAISGLPPRREPTGELFF. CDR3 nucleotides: TGTGCCATCAGTGGGCTTCCTCCCCGGCGGGAACCCACCGGGGAGCTGTTTTTT.

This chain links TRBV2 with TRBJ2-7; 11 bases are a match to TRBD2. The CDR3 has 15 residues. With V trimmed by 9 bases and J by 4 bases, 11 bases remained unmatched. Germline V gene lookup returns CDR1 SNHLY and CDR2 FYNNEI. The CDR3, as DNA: TGTGCCAGTAGAGAGGGACTAGCGGAAATTTACGAGCAGTACTTC. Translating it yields CASREGLAEIYEQYF.

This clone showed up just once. The DNA of the CDR3 is TGTGCCAGCAGCCTAGCACGGGGGGACTCCGAGGATGAGCAGTTCTTC. Translated, it gives CASSLARGDSEDEQFF. The chain recombines TRBV11-2 with TRBJ2-1; 7 bases map to TRBD2. Losses at the gene ends were 5 bases for V and 8 bases for J; bases not matched to a gene: 15. CDR1 and CDR2 from the germline V gene are SGHAT and FQNNGV. The CDR3 length is 16 residues.

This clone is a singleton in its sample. CDR3 nucleotide sequence: TGTGCCTGGAGTTCCCCGGACAGCCGTAATCAGCCCCAGCATTTT. Protein sequence: CAWSSPDSRNQPQHF. The V call is TRBV30, the J call TRBJ1-5, with D possibly being TRBD1 (6 bases). Germline loops: CDR1 GTSNPN, CDR2 SVGIG (reference sequence). Trimming left V 2 bases short and J 4 bases short, with 15 bases between. There are 15 residues in the CDR3. Full variable domain (outside the CDR3, taken from reference TRBV30 and TRBJ1-5): SQTIHQWPATLVQPVGSPLSLECTVEGTSNPNLYWYRQAAGRGLQLLFYSVGIGQISSEVPQNLSASRPQDRQFILSSKKLLLSDSGFYLCAWSSPDSRNQPQHFGDGTRLSIL.

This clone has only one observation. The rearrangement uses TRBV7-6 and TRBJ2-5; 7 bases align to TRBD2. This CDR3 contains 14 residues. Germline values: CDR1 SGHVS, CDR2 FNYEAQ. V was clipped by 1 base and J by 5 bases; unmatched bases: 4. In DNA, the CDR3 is TGTGCCAGCAGCTTAGATCCAGCGGGGGAGACCCAGTACTTC. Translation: CASSLDPAGETQYF.

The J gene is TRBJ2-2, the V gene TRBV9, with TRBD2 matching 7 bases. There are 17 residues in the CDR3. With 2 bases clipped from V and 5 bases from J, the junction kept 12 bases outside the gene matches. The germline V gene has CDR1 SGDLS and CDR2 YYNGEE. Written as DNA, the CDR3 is TGTGCCAGCAGCGTGATTTCGGGGGGTCAGGGTACCGGGGAGCTGTTTTTT. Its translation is CASSVISGGQGTGELFF.

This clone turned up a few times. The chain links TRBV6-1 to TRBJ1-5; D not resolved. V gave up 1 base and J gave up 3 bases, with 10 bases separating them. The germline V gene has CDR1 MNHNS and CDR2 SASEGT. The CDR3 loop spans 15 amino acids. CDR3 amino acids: CASSEVAGSNQPQHF. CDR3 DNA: TGTGCCAGCAGTGAAGTGGCAGGATCCAATCAGCCCCAGCATTTT.

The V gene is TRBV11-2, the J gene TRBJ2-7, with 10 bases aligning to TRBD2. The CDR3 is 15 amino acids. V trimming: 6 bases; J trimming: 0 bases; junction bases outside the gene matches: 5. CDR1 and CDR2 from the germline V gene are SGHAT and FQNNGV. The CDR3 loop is CASRQSSGGSYEQYF. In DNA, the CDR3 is TGTGCCAGCAGGCAATCTAGCGGGGGCTCCTACGAGCAGTACTTC.

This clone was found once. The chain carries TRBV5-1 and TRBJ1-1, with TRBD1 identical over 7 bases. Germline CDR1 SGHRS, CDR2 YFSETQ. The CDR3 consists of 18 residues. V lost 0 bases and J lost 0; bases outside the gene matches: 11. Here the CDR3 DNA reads TGCGCCAGCAGCTTGGAGGGTTTGACAGGGATTTTGAACACTGAAGCTTTCTTT. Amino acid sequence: CASSLEGLTGILNTEAFF.

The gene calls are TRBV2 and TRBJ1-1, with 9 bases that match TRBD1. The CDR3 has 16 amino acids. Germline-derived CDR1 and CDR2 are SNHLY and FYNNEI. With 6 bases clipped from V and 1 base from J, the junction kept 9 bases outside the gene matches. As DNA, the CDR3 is TGTGCCAGCAGAGTCGACAGGGGGTTAAGGAACACTGAAGCTTTCTTT. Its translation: CASRVDRGLRNTEAFF.

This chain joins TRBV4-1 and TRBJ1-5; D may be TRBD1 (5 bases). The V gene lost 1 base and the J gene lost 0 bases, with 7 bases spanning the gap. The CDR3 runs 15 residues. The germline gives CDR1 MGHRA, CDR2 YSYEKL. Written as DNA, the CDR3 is TGCGCCAGCAGCCAAGGACAGTATAGCAATCAGCCCCAGCATTTT. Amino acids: CASSQGQYSNQPQHF.

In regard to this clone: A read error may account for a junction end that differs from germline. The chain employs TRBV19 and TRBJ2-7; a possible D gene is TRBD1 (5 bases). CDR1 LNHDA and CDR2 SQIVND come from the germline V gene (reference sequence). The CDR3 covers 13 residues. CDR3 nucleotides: TGTGCCAGTAGTGTCGACAGAAGTTACGGGCAGTACTTC. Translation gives CASSVDRSYGQYF.

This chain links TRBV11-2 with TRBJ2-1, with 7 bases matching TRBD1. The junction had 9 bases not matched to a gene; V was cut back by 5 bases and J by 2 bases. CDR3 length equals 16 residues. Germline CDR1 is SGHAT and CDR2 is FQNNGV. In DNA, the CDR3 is TGTGCCAGCAGCACAGGGGAACAGTGGCCCTACAATGAGCAGTTCTTC. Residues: CASSTGEQWPYNEQFF.

Written as DNA, the CDR3 is TGCAGCGTTGCCGTCAGGGACAAACCCAACTATGGCTACACCTTC. Translation gives CSVAVRDKPNYGYTF. This chain joins TRBV29-1 and TRBJ1-2; TRBD1 might be the D (6 bases). The CDR3 loop spans 15 amino acids. Trimming took 4 bases from V and 2 from J, leaving 17 bases between them. Germline CDR1 SQVTM, CDR2 ANQGSEA.

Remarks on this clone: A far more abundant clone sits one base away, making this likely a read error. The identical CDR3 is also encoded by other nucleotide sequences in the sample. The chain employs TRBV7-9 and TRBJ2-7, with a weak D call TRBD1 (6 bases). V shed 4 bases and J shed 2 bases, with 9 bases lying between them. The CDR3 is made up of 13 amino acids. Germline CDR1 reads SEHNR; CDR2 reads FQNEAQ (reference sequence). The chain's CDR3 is CASSWDKTYEQYF. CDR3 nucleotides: TGTGCCAGCAGCTGGGACAAAACCTACGAGCAGTACTTC. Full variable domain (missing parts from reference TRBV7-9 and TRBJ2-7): DTGVSQNPRHKITKRGQNVTFRCDPISEHNRLYWYRQTLGQGPEFLTYFQNEAQLEKSRLLSDRFSAERPKGSFSTLEIQRTEQGDSAMYLCASSWDKTYEQYFGPGTRLTVT.

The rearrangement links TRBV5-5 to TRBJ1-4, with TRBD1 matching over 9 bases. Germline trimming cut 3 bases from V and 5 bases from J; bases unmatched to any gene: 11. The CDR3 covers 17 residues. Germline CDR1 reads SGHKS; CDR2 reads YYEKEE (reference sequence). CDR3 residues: CASSSADRGLENEKLFF. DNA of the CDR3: TGTGCCAGCAGCTCCGCGGACAGGGGCCTGGAGAATGAAAAACTGTTTTTT.